These T cell receptor beta chains were read from a single sample in a study of PD-L1 blockade in urothelial cancer. Clones were sequenced by immunoSEQ multiplex PCR, and TCRdb holds only the in-frame ones, with some missing. Altogether more than 50,000 clones are present, about 86% being singletons, with the ten largest covering 3.2%. This sample comprised PBMCs, obtained around atezolizumab (anti-PD-L1) treatment. The receptors come from a man in his 70s with urothelial cancer. Both conserved end residues are part of each CDR3.

14,TRBV5-1,TRBJ2-2,CASSLDGSVGELFF
15,TRBV18,TRBJ2-1,CASSPLLGPSNEQFF
17,TRBV5-1,TRBJ2-1,CASSLALGAGGPNEQFF
16,TRBV28,TRBJ2-5,CASSLYQVLVEETQYF
14,TRBV5-1,TRBJ1-4,CASSLGQGNEKLFF
13,TRBV5-4,TRBJ2-5,CASSPQGPDGQYF
11,TRBV18,TRBJ2-4,CASSPSGIQYF
14,TRBV29-1,TRBJ1-1,CSVEEVRMNTEAFF
13,TRBV19,TRBJ1-1,CASSTSVNTEAFF
15,TRBV6-1,TRBJ2-2,CASSLLAGDTGELFF
13,TRBV29-1,TRBJ1-1,CSVRGGVDTEAFF
16,TRBV29-1,TRBJ2-2,CSVEGPSGSRTGELFF
16,TRBV6-5,TRBJ1-1,CASSLTRGGWGTEAFF
15,TRBV10-1,TRBJ2-7,CASSESADRVYEQYF
17,TRBV9,TRBJ2-1,CASSPGQGPDFYNEQFF
15,TRBV18,TRBJ2-2,CASSPRDRGTGELFF
15,TRBV19,TRBJ2-2,CASRGAHTNTGELFF
15,TRBV28,TRBJ2-7,CASSKTSGGAYEQYF
15,TRBV6-6,TRBJ1-1,CASISGQALNTEAFF
14,TRBV5-1,TRBJ1-2,CASRSGGRGYGYTF
15,TRBV2,TRBJ2-7,CASSEAGRGVYEQYF
16,TRBV5-4,TRBJ2-7,CASSLAPGQGTYEQYF
18,TRBV2,TRBJ1-1,CASSEIGGAGGMNTEAFF
13,TRBV7-2,TRBJ1-1,CASSLRDSTEAFF
13,TRBV11-2,TRBJ2-1,CASSTPQGDEQFF
16,TRBV11-2,TRBJ1-1,CASSHGHGRMNTEAFF
16,TRBV11-2,TRBJ2-1,CASSVTRLAGDNEQFF
13,TRBV19,TRBJ1-5,CASSTQSHQPQHF
16,TRBV6-6,TRBJ1-2,CASSYSIFRDYYGYTF
13,TRBV2,TRBJ2-7,CASRDGGNYEQYF
17,TRBV14,TRBJ2-1,CASSPAKTSFSYNEQFF
16,TRBV9,TRBJ2-1,CASGFGTSGRGDEQFF
14,TRBV5-5,TRBJ2-3,CASSRRQSTDTQYF
15,TRBV11-2,TRBJ2-3,CASSRAGTDTDTQYF
16,TRBV30,TRBJ2-1,CAWTRGLAGGGYEQFF
14,TRBV28,TRBJ1-5,CASSTQGLNQPQHF
16,TRBV7-3,TRBJ2-1,CASSPIAGGPYNEQFF
13,TRBV11-2,TRBJ1-2,CASSLGQGYGYTF
17,TRBV12-5,TRBJ2-1,CASGIEAGWSSYNEQFF
13,TRBV29-1,TRBJ1-1,CSVASRGVPEAFF
15,TRBV7-9,TRBJ1-5,CASSPSGNSNQPQHF
15,TRBV19,TRBJ2-1,CASRETSGRKGEQFF
15,TRBV7-9,TRBJ2-1,CASSHRTSGKDEQFF
15,TRBV29-1,TRBJ2-5,CSVEIVAGEGETQYF
16,TRBV2,TRBJ2-4,CASSVLQVYGKNIQYF
15,TRBV30,TRBJ2-4,CAWSNQGNRRDIQYF
14,TRBV11-2,TRBJ1-4,CASSPLARPEKLFF
17,TRBV30,TRBJ2-5,CAWSVRIAGGNQETQYF
14,TRBV10-3,TRBJ2-3,CAISEDRGTGTQYF
14,TRBV7-8,TRBJ2-7,CASRTGTSDLEQYF
16,TRBV4-1,TRBJ2-1,CASSQGLVIAFSEQFF